The TCR beta chain described here comes from a study of blood T cell repertoires in COVID-19. This CDR3 has 14 residues. Germline-derived CDR1 and CDR2 are SGHTA and FQGNSA. The V end was cut by 5 bases, the J end by 10 bases, with 17 bases between. Sequencing used immunoSEQ multiplex PCR; TCRdb keeps in-frame clones, though not all of them. The sample records approximately 150,000 clones, about 85% being singletons. The chain joins TRBV7-2 to TRBJ1-4; D is undetermined. Sample: peripheral blood. The TCR sequence derives from a woman aged 80 or over with COVID-19, enrolled during active disease. CDR3 bases: TGTGCCAGCAGCCAGAAGAGGGTGGGTAGAAAACTGTTTTTT. Its translation: CASSQKRVGRKLFF. Full variable domain (missing parts from reference TRBV7-2 and TRBJ1-4): GAGVSQSPSNKVTEKGKDVELRCDPISGHTALYWYRQSLGQGLEFLIYFQGNSAPDKSGLPSDRFSAERTGGSVSTLTIQRTQQEDSAVYLCASSQKRVGRKLFFGSGTQLSVL.